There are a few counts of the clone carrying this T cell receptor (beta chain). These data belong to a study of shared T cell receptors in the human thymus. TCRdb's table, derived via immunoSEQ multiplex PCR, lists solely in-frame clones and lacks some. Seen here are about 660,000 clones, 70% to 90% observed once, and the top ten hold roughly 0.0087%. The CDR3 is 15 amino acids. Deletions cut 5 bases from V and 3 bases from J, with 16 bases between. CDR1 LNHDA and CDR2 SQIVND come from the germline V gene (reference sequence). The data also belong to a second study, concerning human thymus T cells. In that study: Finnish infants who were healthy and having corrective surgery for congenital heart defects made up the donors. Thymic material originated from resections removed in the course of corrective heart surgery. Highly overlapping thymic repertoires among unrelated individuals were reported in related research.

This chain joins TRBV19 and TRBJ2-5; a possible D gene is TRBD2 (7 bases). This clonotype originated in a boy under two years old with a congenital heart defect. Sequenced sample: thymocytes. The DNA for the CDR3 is TGTGCCAGTAGTGTGAGGCGGGGGCTAAAAGAGACCCAGTACTTC. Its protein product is CASSVRRGLKETQYF.